Below are 30 T cell receptor beta chains sequenced from a single sample in a study of sequential checkpoint blockade in melanoma. Generated by immunoSEQ multiplex PCR, the TCRdb table keeps only in-frame clones and is missing some. Of around 11,000 clones listed, approximately 60% are singletons. Regarding treatment: randomized to nivolumab then ipilimumab (arm A) or the reverse (arm B). The material was CD8+ T cells sorted from blood (inferred from file names), obtained from a patient given nivolumab and ipilimumab in sequence. The receptors shown here come from a human donor with melanoma.

This clone was seen more than once but under ten times. The V gene is TRBV27, the J gene TRBJ1-5; 8 bases match TRBD1. The CDR3 consists of 16 residues. The V gene's germline CDR1 is MNHEY and CDR2 SMNVEV (reference sequence). J lost 5 bases, V lost 2 bases, and 8 bases had no gene match. The CDR3 DNA is TGTGCCAGCAGTTTAAGGACAGGGTCGGTCGATCAGCCCCAGCATTTT. Its protein is CASSLRTGSVDQPQHF.

The chain recombines TRBV9 with TRBJ2-1, with TRBD1 matching over 9 bases. The V gene's germline CDR1 is SGDLS and CDR2 YYNGEE. The CDR3 extends over 13 amino acids. V was clipped by 3 bases and J by 9 bases; unmatched bases: 4. CDR3 sequence: CASSAGQGSEQFF. CDR3 nucleotides: TGTGCCAGCAGCGCGGGACAGGGAAGTGAGCAGTTCTTC.

This sequence joins TRBV21-1 and TRBJ1-5. TRBV21-1 is recorded as a pseudogene. The CDR3 length is 14 residues. This chain's CDR3 is CASNRRYSNQPQHF. In DNA form, the CDR3 reads TGTGCCAGCAACCGGCGGTATAGCAATCAGCCCCAGCATTTT.

V usage is TRBV7-3 and J usage is TRBJ1-3, with D perhaps TRBD1 (5 bases). The V end lost 2 bases, the J end lost 2 bases, and 16 bases lay between the germline ends. Germline CDR1 SGHTA, CDR2 FQGTGA. The CDR3 sequence is 17 residues long. The chain's CDR3 is CASSLDWTPRTGNTIYF. The CDR3, as DNA: TGTGCCAGCAGCTTAGATTGGACACCGAGGACTGGAAACACCATATATTTT.

The V gene is TRBV28, the J gene TRBJ2-1, with TRBD2 identical over 9 bases. Germline CDR1 MDHEN, CDR2 SYDVKM. The trim removed 2 bases at V and 6 bases at J, leaving 11 bases unmatched. This CDR3 is 17 amino acids long. CDR3 DNA: TGTGCCAGCAGTTTAGTGTGGTCGGCGGGAGGGCCCAATGAGCAGTTCTTC. Translation gives CASSLVWSAGGPNEQFF.

The chain links TRBV19 to TRBJ2-2; 7 bases match TRBD1. This CDR3 spans 16 amino acids. CDR1 is LNHDA, CDR2 SQIVND, per germline (reference sequence). V was clipped by 3 bases and J by 4 bases; unmatched bases: 8. The chain's CDR3 is CASSIIWDRPTGELFF. The CDR3 nucleotides read TGTGCCAGTAGTATTATCTGGGACAGACCCACCGGGGAGCTGTTTTTT.

The chain recombines TRBV5-6 with TRBJ2-7, with 9 bases lining up with TRBD2. Germline V gives CDR1 SGHDT, CDR2 YYEEEE. This CDR3 comprises 15 residues. Germline trimming cut 2 bases from V and 6 bases from J; bases unmatched to any gene: 9. The CDR3 spells CASSLGGSGRGEQYF. The CDR3 DNA reads TGTGCCAGCAGCTTAGGTGGTAGCGGGAGAGGCGAGCAGTACTTC.

The chain joins TRBV7-9 to TRBJ2-1; TRBD1 is a possible D gene (5 bases). Germline V lookup: CDR1 SEHNR, CDR2 FQNEAQ (reference sequence). The V gene lost 1 base and the J gene lost 11 bases, with 6 bases spanning the gap. The CDR3 has 11 residues. Here the CDR3 DNA reads TGTGCCAGCAGCTTAGACAGGAAGCAGTTCTTC. Encoded protein: CASSLDRKQFF.

The rearrangement links TRBV4-1 to TRBJ1-2; D call uncertain. The CDR3 length is 12 residues. Germline V gene data show CDR1 as MGHRA and CDR2 as YSYEKL. Between the trimmed V and J ends, which lost 9 bases and 4 bases, there was a span of 12 bases. In nucleotides, the CDR3 is TGCGCCAGTCGGGATCCTATCTATGGCTACACCTTC. Translating it yields CASRDPIYGYTF.

This clone was observed a few times. Other DNA sequences of this sample code for an identical CDR3. V is TRBV4-1 and J is TRBJ1-3; D is unresolved. The length of the CDR3 is 16 residues. Germline V CDR1 and CDR2: MGHRA, YSYEKL. V lost 0 bases, J lost 1 base, and 10 bases lay in between. The CDR3 reads CASSQDRGGSGNTIYF. The CDR3 DNA follows: TGCGCCAGCAGCCAAGATCGGGGAGGATCTGGAAACACCATATATTTT.

This clone was seen only a few times. This chain joins TRBV5-6 and TRBJ1-2, with D unresolved. V shed 4 bases and J shed 0 bases, with 13 bases lying between them. Germline V gene sequence: CDR1 SGHDT, CDR2 YYEEEE. The length of the CDR3 is 15 residues. The CDR3 protein is CASSLGGEANYGYTF. DNA for the CDR3: TGTGCCAGCAGCCTTGGCGGGGAAGCTAACTATGGCTACACCTTC.

The chain is built from TRBV6-5 and TRBJ1-1; D unresolved. CDR3 length: 13 amino acids. V was shortened by 2 bases and J by 2 bases, with 6 bases between the two germline ends. The germline V gene encodes CDR1 MNHEY and CDR2 SVGAGI. CDR3 bases: TGTGCCAGCAGTTACGTGGCAAACACTGAAGCTTTCTTT. It yields the protein CASSYVANTEAFF.

This clone has only a few counts. The rearrangement links TRBV20-1 to TRBJ1-1; D remains ambiguous. V was pared by 0 bases and J by 6 bases, with 5 bases between. CDR3 length: 11 residues. Germline assignment: CDR1 DFQATT and CDR2 SNEGSKA (reference sequence). This CDR3 reads CSAREASEAFF. CDR3 sequence (DNA): TGCAGTGCTAGAGAGGCCTCTGAAGCTTTCTTT.

The CDR3 here is CASRGGYSYEQYF. CDR3 sequence (DNA): TGCGCCAGCAGGGGCGGGTACTCCTACGAGCAGTACTTC. The chain joins TRBV10-2 to TRBJ2-7; D might be TRBD2 (5 bases). V gave up 6 bases and J gave up 0 bases, with 9 bases separating them. The CDR3 spans 13 residues. In germline, CDR1 is WSHSY, CDR2 SAAADI.

The chain is built from TRBV7-9 and TRBJ2-7; the match to TRBD1 covers 7 bases. V gave up 5 bases and J gave up 2 bases; unmatched junction bases: 6. CDR3 length: 14 residues. CDR1 SEHNR and CDR2 FQNEAQ come from the germline V gene (reference sequence). CDR3 residues: CASSTRQGPYEQYF. The CDR3 DNA reads TGTGCCAGCAGCACCCGACAGGGACCCTACGAGCAGTACTTC.

The chain links TRBV28 to TRBJ1-1; tentatively, D is TRBD1 (6 bases). Germline CDR1 is MDHEN and CDR2 is SYDVKM. The CDR3 contains 18 residues. V dropped 6 bases and J dropped 0 bases, with 23 bases sitting between them. The DNA of the CDR3 is TGTGCCAGCAGGCCAGTACAGGGATCTGAACTAATGAACACTGAAGCTTTCTTT. This gives the protein CASRPVQGSELMNTEAFF.

The table lists this clone with a few counts. The chain combines TRBV7-9 with TRBJ2-5; D gene uncertain. Trimming cost V 5 bases and J 0 bases, with 25 bases left between them. Germline V gives CDR1 SEHNR, CDR2 FQNEAQ (reference sequence). CDR3 size: 19 residues. CDR3 loop: CASSPLRWVRDTDQETQYF. As DNA, the CDR3 is TGTGCCAGCAGCCCCCTTCGGTGGGTAAGAGACACCGACCAAGAGACCCAGTACTTC.

The chain employs TRBV7-9 and TRBJ2-2; 8 bases agree with TRBD2. V trimming: 6 bases; J trimming: 3 bases; junction bases outside the gene matches: 6. In germline, CDR1 is SEHNR, CDR2 FQNEAQ (reference sequence). There are 15 residues in the CDR3. The CDR3 here is CASRPPGLDTGELFF. CDR3 DNA sequence: TGTGCCAGCAGACCCCCGGGACTAGACACCGGGGAGCTGTTTTTT.

V is TRBV7-9 and J is TRBJ2-3; D uncertain. The germline CDR1 and CDR2 sequences are SEHNR and FQNEAQ (reference sequence). V gave up 5 bases and J gave up 2 bases, with 5 bases separating them. The CDR3 is made up of 12 amino acids. The CDR3: CASSPYTDTQYF. The CDR3 bases are TGTGCCAGCAGCCCTTACACAGATACGCAGTATTTT.

The chain is built from TRBV7-8 and TRBJ1-4, with 7 bases matching TRBD1. Germline CDR1 SGHVS, CDR2 FQNEAQ. The V gene end was trimmed by 5 bases and the J gene end by 7 bases; junction bases not matched to a gene: 7. There are 14 residues in the CDR3. CDR3 protein: CASSAATGLEKLFF. CDR3 DNA: TGTGCCAGCAGCGCCGCGACAGGGCTTGAAAAACTGTTTTTT.

Judged by abundance, this clone is medium-sized. The rearrangement uses TRBV9 and TRBJ1-2; TRBD1 aligns across 9 bases. The CDR3 sequence is 15 residues long. Unmatched junction bases numbered 7, after V lost 4 bases and J lost 3 bases. Germline assignment: CDR1 SGDLS and CDR2 YYNGEE. CDR3 protein: CASSPRDRVDYGYTF. CDR3 sequence (DNA): TGTGCCAGCAGCCCTAGGGACAGGGTGGACTATGGCTACACCTTC.

This chain joins TRBV7-2 and TRBJ2-7, with 12 bases identical to TRBD2. This CDR3 has 17 amino acids. Germline V gene lookup returns CDR1 SGHTA and CDR2 FQGNSA. The J segment lost 3 bases and the V segment lost 1 base, leaving 7 bases of the junction unmatched. CDR3 nucleotide sequence: TGTGCCAGCAGCTTAGATCTAGCGGGAGGGCCGGACTACGAGCAGTACTTC. Translating gives CASSLDLAGGPDYEQYF.

The V gene is TRBV27, the J gene TRBJ2-1; D gene ambiguous. CDR3 length: 16 amino acids. The V gene lost 2 bases and the J gene lost 0 bases, with 11 bases spanning the gap. The germline gives CDR1 MNHEY, CDR2 SMNVEV (reference sequence). This CDR3 is CASSLVRLGSYNEQFF. The CDR3 DNA sequence: TGTGCCAGCAGTTTAGTAAGACTCGGCTCCTACAATGAGCAGTTCTTC.

This clone is deemed medium-sized. The CDR3 sequence is CATQPADGYTF. DNA of the CDR3: TGTGCCACCCAACCAGCGGATGGCTACACCTTC. This rearrangement joins TRBV28 to TRBJ1-2; D remains unclear. V lost 10 bases to trimming and J lost 6 bases, with 12 bases between them. Germline lookup yields CDR1 MDHEN and CDR2 SYDVKM. The CDR3 is 11 amino acids.

This sequence joins TRBV28 and TRBJ2-5; a weak D match, TRBD1 (6 bases). The end of the DNA is better explained by TRBJ2-7, so the J call may be wrong. The CDR3 is made up of 16 amino acids. Germline V gives CDR1 MDHEN, CDR2 SYDVKM. The CDR3 region is CASSPPGQRTLYEQYF. CDR3 DNA: TGTGCCAGCAGCCCCCCGGGACAAAGGACTCTCTACGAGCAGTACTTC.

The chain recombines TRBV18 with TRBJ2-5, with D perhaps matching TRBD1 (6 bases). Germline V gene lookup returns CDR1 KGHSH and CDR2 LQKENI. The CDR3 covers 15 residues. V lost 1 base to trimming and J lost 2 bases, with 11 bases between them. CDR3 DNA: TGTGCCAGCTCACCACTACAGGGACAACAAGAGACCCAGTACTTC. Translation: CASSPLQGQQETQYF.

This clone has just a few counts. V is TRBV28 and J is TRBJ2-1, with a tentative D call TRBD2 (5 bases). The CDR3 runs 17 residues. Trimming shortened V by 3 bases and J by 8 bases, and 23 bases separated the two germline ends. Germline V gene sequence: CDR1 MDHEN, CDR2 SYDVKM. In DNA, the CDR3 is TGTGCCAGCAGTTTGTCCCCGCGAGCCACGAGGGTCGATGAGCAGTTCTTC. Its translation is CASSLSPRATRVDEQFF.

The gene calls are TRBV6-1 and TRBJ2-7; 9 bases line up with TRBD1. Germline CDR1 and CDR2: MNHNS and SASEGT. Trimming took 5 bases from V and 3 from J; bases not matched to a gene: 8. This CDR3 spans 15 amino acids. In DNA form, the CDR3 reads TGTGCCAGCAGTTGGCGCGTGACAGGGGGCTACGAGCAGTACTTC. Protein sequence: CASSWRVTGGYEQYF.

This clone ranks as medium-sized. The chain links TRBV28 to TRBJ1-4, with D possibly matching TRBD1 (5 bases). Germline V CDR1 and CDR2: MDHEN, SYDVKM. The CDR3 runs 21 residues. Trimming removed 5 bases from V and 0 bases from J, with 28 bases in between. In DNA, the CDR3 is TGTGCCAGCAGTCCCTCAGGATGGAAGGGGATTAGGGATTCAACTAATGAAAAACTGTTTTTT. This codes for CASSPSGWKGIRDSTNEKLFF.

This clone turned up a few times. V and J are TRBV2 and TRBJ1-1; D remains unclear. The CDR3 extends over 10 amino acids. Germline V gene lookup returns CDR1 SNHLY and CDR2 FYNNEI. V lost 6 bases and J 7 bases, leaving 6 bases between the germline ends. The CDR3 sequence is CASRGYEAFF. The CDR3 DNA follows: TGTGCCAGCAGGGGCTATGAAGCTTTCTTT.